Listed here is a single TCR beta chain. These data come from a study of cytotoxic CD8 clonotypes in ibrutinib-treated CLL. Whole-study context: Response sampling took place at median 12 months of treatment, range 6 to 36. Mean productive templates were approximately 230,000; mean productive rearrangements were about 90,000.

Libraries were prepared by immunoSEQ multiplex PCR; TCRdb keeps only in-frame clonotypes and omits some of them. The repertoire holds more than 85,000 clones, with around 80% as singletons. Genomic DNA for TCR beta libraries, 2 to 2.5 micrograms, came from cryopreserved PBMCs. The clonotype originates from a human donor with chronic lymphocytic leukemia. Source: PBMCs, taken after 12 months of ibrutinib treatment.

In DNA form, the CDR3 reads TGTGCCACCAGCAATTTAGGGGAGGGGAGCTATGGCTACACCTTC. It specifies CATSNLGEGSYGYTF. The chain uses TRBV15 and TRBJ1-2, with TRBD1 as a possible D gene (5 bases). The CDR3 extends over 15 amino acids. Germline assignment: CDR1 LNHNV and CDR2 YYDKDF (reference sequence). Trimming removed 4 bases from V and 4 bases from J, with 16 bases in between.